One sample yielded the 29 T cell receptor beta chains listed below, sequenced in a study of cytomegalovirus exposure and HLA in healthy donors (dated by TCRdb to the late 2010s). Libraries were built with the immunoSEQ multiplex PCR assay. For the multiplex PCR, a mixture combining 60 forward primers for TCR Vbeta segments and 13 reverse primers for TCR Jbeta segments was used. The immuneACCESS repertoire file appears here via TCRdb, limited to in-frame rearrangements. These files lack a portion of the clones; in checked studies, under half of the deficit traces to unresolved V genes, and the cause of the others is not known. The sample's table covers more than 90,000 clones. The top ten constitute around 3.5% of the sample. The sample comprised PBMCs. Receptors were obtained from a man younger than 45 in good health and CMV-seronegative.

The V gene is TRBV18, the J gene TRBJ2-5, with TRBD2 matching 8 bases. Germline CDR1 and CDR2: KGHSH and LQKENI. V lost 0 bases and J lost 7; bases outside the gene matches: 4. CDR3 length equals 14 residues. The CDR3 loop reads CASSPPSGEGTQYF. CDR3 in DNA: TGTGCCAGCTCACCACCTAGCGGGGAAGGGACCCAGTACTTC. Full variable domain (remainder filled in from reference TRBV18 and TRBJ2-5): NAGVMQNPRHLVRRRGQEARLRCSPMKGHSHVYWYRQLPEEGLKFMVYLQKENIIDESGMPKERFSAEFPKEGPSILRIQQVVRGDSAAYFCASSPPSGEGTQYFGPGTRLLVL.

The chain uses TRBV11-2 and TRBJ1-1, with D maybe TRBD1 (6 bases). The CDR3 totals 16 residues. Deletions cut 5 bases from V and 7 bases from J, with 23 bases between. Germline CDR1 and CDR2: SGHAT and FQNNGV. The CDR3, as DNA: TGTGCCAGCAGCCCTCTGCCGGCGGACAGAAACTTTGAAGCTTTCTTT. Its translation is CASSPLPADRNFEAFF.

The CDR3 sequence: CASSKGPMNTEAFF. The CDR3 coding sequence is TGTGCCAGCAGTAAGGGGCCTATGAACACTGAAGCTTTCTTT. The chain links TRBV11-2 to TRBJ1-1, with a weak D call TRBD1 (5 bases). This CDR3 contains 14 residues. CDR1 and CDR2 from the germline V gene are SGHAT and FQNNGV. V shed 6 bases and J shed 0 bases, with 11 bases lying between them.

The J gene is TRBJ2-2, the V gene TRBV4-3; D may be TRBD2 (7 bases). The CDR3 extends over 16 amino acids. V lost 1 base to trimming and J lost 1 base, with 10 bases between them. Looked up from germline, CDR1 is LGHNA and CDR2 is YSLEER. CDR3 sequence (DNA): TGCGCCAGCAGCCAAGCAGCGGGACAGAACACCGGGGAGCTGTTTTTT. Translating it yields CASSQAAGQNTGELFF.

This sequence joins TRBV10-2 and TRBJ2-1; weak D call: TRBD1 (8 bases). The CDR3 length is 14 residues. Germline V gene data show CDR1 as WSHSY and CDR2 as SAAADI. With 11 bases removed from V and 8 bases from J, the gap between germline ends came to 22 bases. The CDR3, as DNA: TGCGCCGCATTACAGGGGGGGGGTGACGATGAGCAGTTCTTC. This gives the protein CAALQGGGDDEQFF.

CDR3 protein: CASSQVALTFREATQYF. For the CDR3, the DNA is TGCGCCAGCAGCCAAGTAGCGCTAACCTTCCGCGAAGCTACGCAGTATTTT. The chain couples TRBV4-1 to TRBJ2-3; weak D call: TRBD2 (5 bases). The CDR3 spans 17 residues. Trimming pared 1 base from V and 8 bases from J, leaving 22 bases between. Germline V gives CDR1 MGHRA, CDR2 YSYEKL.

The gene calls are TRBV21-1 and TRBJ2-5; the DNA was not compared with TRBD2, the D call given in the table. TRBV21-1 is listed as a pseudogene. The CDR3 runs 14 residues. CDR3 in DNA: TGTGCCAGTGGGACTAGCGGGGACCAAGAGACCCAGTACTTC. Translated: CASGTSGDQETQYF.

V is TRBV6-5 and J is TRBJ2-7; 8 bases fit TRBD2. The ends lost 7 bases at V and 4 bases at J; junction bases unmatched: 9. The CDR3 has 14 amino acids. Germline V lookup: CDR1 MNHEY, CDR2 SVGAGI. The CDR3 loop is CASTRSGVEYEQYF. Written as DNA, the CDR3 is TGTGCCAGCACCCGTAGCGGGGTGGAGTACGAGCAGTACTTC.

The chain is built from TRBV28 and TRBJ2-7, with 7 bases lining up with TRBD1. CDR3 length: 13 residues. From germline, CDR1 is MDHEN and CDR2 SYDVKM. V gave up 6 bases and J gave up 3 bases; unmatched junction bases: 5. The CDR3 bases are TGTGCCAGCAGGAGTACAGGGGACTACGAGCAGTACTTC. Translating it yields CASRSTGDYEQYF.

This rearrangement joins TRBV2 to TRBJ2-2, with D tentatively TRBD1 (6 bases). From germline, CDR1 is SNHLY and CDR2 FYNNEI. This CDR3 has 13 residues. V gave up 3 bases and J gave up 5 bases, with 7 bases separating them. CDR3: CASSDRGTGELFF. In DNA, the CDR3 is TGTGCCAGCAGTGACAGGGGTACCGGGGAGCTGTTTTTT.

This chain connects TRBV28 to TRBJ2-7; 11 nucleotides match TRBD1. The germline V gene encodes CDR1 MDHEN and CDR2 SYDVKM. The CDR3 runs 15 residues. After removal of 3 bases from V and 2 bases from J, the junction contained 3 bases not matched to a gene. CDR3: CASSFGTGGTYEQYF. CDR3 bases: TGTGCCAGCAGTTTTGGGACAGGGGGAACCTACGAGCAGTACTTC.

The chain uses TRBV7-8 and TRBJ2-3; no reliable D call. V lost 1 base, J lost 4 bases, and 12 bases lay in between. Germline-derived CDR1 and CDR2 are SGHVS and FQNEAQ. The CDR3 consists of 15 residues. CDR3 region: CASSLVRSNADTQYF. CDR3 in DNA: TGTGCCAGCAGCTTAGTCAGGTCCAACGCAGATACGCAGTATTTT. Using reference TRBV7-8 and TRBJ2-3 for the parts outside the CDR3, the full variable domain is GAGVSQSPRYKVAKRGQDVALRCDPISGHVSLFWYQQALGQGPEFLTYFQNEAQLDKSGLPSDRFFAERPEGSVSTLKIQRTQQEDSAVYLCASSLVRSNADTQYFGPGTRLTVL.

V gene TRBV25-1 combines with J gene TRBJ2-7; possibly TRBD1 for D (5 bases). CDR3 length: 16 residues. Germline V gene lookup returns CDR1 MGHDK and CDR2 SYGVNS. V gave up 2 bases and J gave up 5 bases, with 19 bases separating them. CDR3 nucleotide sequence: TGTGCCAGCAGTGAACCCTCTCAGGGATTCAGGAACGAGCAGTACTTC. Its protein product is CASSEPSQGFRNEQYF.

The V and J genes are TRBV6-5 and TRBJ1-5, with D perhaps matching TRBD1 (6 bases). Trimming removed 6 bases from V and 2 bases from J, with 11 bases in between. CDR1 is MNHEY, CDR2 SVGAGI, per germline. This CDR3 has 14 residues. CDR3 sequence (DNA): TGTGCCAGCAGCCCGGACAGCGGCAATCAGCCCCAGCATTTT. Its protein product is CASSPDSGNQPQHF.

CDR3 sequence (DNA): TGCGCCAGCAGCTTGGGGAGCTCCGGGACAGATTATGGCTACACCTTC. It translates to CASSLGSSGTDYGYTF. V usage is TRBV5-1 and J usage is TRBJ1-2; 7 bases are a match to TRBD1. CDR1 SGHRS and CDR2 YFSETQ come from the germline V gene. This CDR3 region has 16 residues. V trimming: 0 bases; J trimming: 5 bases; junction bases outside the gene matches: 10.

The chain links TRBV6-5 to TRBJ2-7; D not resolved. This CDR3 has 13 residues. The V end lost 2 bases, the J end lost 0 bases, and 5 bases lay between the germline ends. The germline gives CDR1 MNHEY, CDR2 SVGAGI. CDR3 DNA: TGTGCCAGCAGTTACCGCGGCTCCTACGAGCAGTACTTC. It specifies CASSYRGSYEQYF.

The chain joins TRBV5-4 to TRBJ1-1; 9 bases are a match to TRBD1. After removal of 2 bases from V and 3 bases from J, the junction contained 2 bases not matched to a gene. Germline V lookup: CDR1 SGHNT, CDR2 YYREEE (reference sequence). CDR3 length equals 14 residues. For the CDR3, the DNA is TGTGCCAGCAGCTTCGACAGGGGGGACACTGAAGCTTTCTTT. As protein: CASSFDRGDTEAFF.

The chain employs TRBV4-1 and TRBJ2-1; 11 bases line up with TRBD2. This CDR3 spans 15 amino acids. Germline V gene data show CDR1 as MGHRA and CDR2 as YSYEKL. With 2 bases clipped from V and 8 bases from J, the junction kept 5 bases outside the gene matches. The CDR3: CASSQLAGGPDEQFF. CDR3 sequence (DNA): TGCGCCAGCAGCCAATTAGCGGGGGGGCCGGATGAGCAGTTCTTC.

V gene TRBV27 combines with J gene TRBJ2-1, with D tentatively TRBD2 (6 bases). Germline V gene sequence: CDR1 MNHEY, CDR2 SMNVEV (reference sequence). CDR3 length: 12 amino acids. The V end lost 5 bases, the J end lost 9 bases, and 11 bases lay between the germline ends. The CDR3 protein is CASSTDGGEQFF. The CDR3 nucleotides are TGTGCCAGCAGTACGGACGGGGGTGAGCAGTTCTTC.

The gene calls are TRBV11-2 and TRBJ1-2; D may be TRBD1 (6 bases). Between the trimmed V and J ends, which lost 3 bases and 7 bases, there was a span of 6 bases. Germline V CDR1 and CDR2: SGHAT, FQNNGV. The CDR3 loop spans 11 amino acids. CDR3 in amino acids: CASSFRGGYTF. CDR3 in DNA: TGTGCCAGCAGCTTCAGGGGTGGCTACACCTTC.

The V gene is TRBV7-2, the J gene TRBJ2-7; D is uncertain. This CDR3 region has 14 residues. Trimming pared 5 bases from V and 1 base from J, leaving 12 bases between. Germline values: CDR1 SGHTA, CDR2 FQGNSA. CDR3 sequence (DNA): TGTGCCAGCAGCGGAACACTATCTTCCTACGAGCAGTACTTC. Its protein is CASSGTLSSYEQYF.

This chain connects TRBV15 to TRBJ2-1; D may be TRBD1 (6 bases). This CDR3 has 16 residues. Germline loops: CDR1 LNHNV, CDR2 YYDKDF (reference sequence). Deletions cut 0 bases from V and 8 bases from J, with 17 bases between. CDR3 in amino acids: CATSRDLGALRDEQFF. In DNA form, the CDR3 reads TGTGCCACCAGCAGAGATTTGGGGGCTCTGCGAGATGAGCAGTTCTTC.

The CDR3 reads CASSRRITGELFF. The DNA for the CDR3 is TGCGCCAGCAGCCGGAGGATCACCGGGGAGCTGTTTTTT. The rearrangement joins TRBV5-1 to TRBJ2-2; D perhaps matches TRBD2 (5 bases). Germline loops: CDR1 SGHRS, CDR2 YFSETQ. The CDR3 has 13 residues. Trimming cost V 4 bases and J 4 bases, with 8 bases left between them.

The chain combines TRBV7-8 with TRBJ2-1; 8 bases match TRBD2. The CDR3 is 15 residues long. Germline CDR1 and CDR2: SGHVS and FQNEAQ. The J segment lost 8 bases and the V segment lost 7 bases, leaving 13 bases of the junction unmatched. CDR3 nucleotide sequence: TGTGCCAGCATCCCATCCCACCGGGGGGGCGATGAGCAGTTCTTC. Translating gives CASIPSHRGGDEQFF.

The chain carries TRBV5-1 and TRBJ2-5; D is uncertain. The CDR3 spans 13 residues. V was clipped by 4 bases and J by 2 bases, with 9 bases between them. Germline lookup yields CDR1 SGHRS and CDR2 YFSETQ. The CDR3 region is CASSPDTQETQYF. The CDR3 nucleotides read TGCGCCAGCAGCCCCGACACTCAAGAGACCCAGTACTTC.

V usage is TRBV28 and J usage is TRBJ1-1; D uncertain. CDR3 length: 19 amino acids. Trimming took off 0 bases at V and 0 bases at J, with 20 bases between the two ends. Looked up from germline, CDR1 is MDHEN and CDR2 is SYDVKM. CDR3 nucleotides: TGTGCCAGCAGTTTATGGGTCTTCGCGAGGGAAGAACTGAACACTGAAGCTTTCTTT. It yields the protein CASSLWVFAREELNTEAFF.

About this clone: This sample also contains other DNA sequences that code for the same CDR3. The chain has TRBV27 and TRBJ1-6, with D possibly TRBD1 on 5 matching bases. Trimming took off 6 bases at V and 8 bases at J, with 11 bases between the two ends. The CDR3 covers 13 residues. Germline CDR1 reads MNHEY; CDR2 reads SMNVEV (reference sequence). As DNA, the CDR3 is TGTGCCAGCAGCCGCAGGGAGGATTCACCCCTCCACTTT. As protein: CASSRREDSPLHF.

The chain joins TRBV4-1 to TRBJ2-1; weak D call: TRBD1 (5 bases). The CDR3 sequence is 15 residues long. Trimming cost V 0 bases and J 2 bases, with 8 bases left between them. Germline V gene lookup returns CDR1 MGHRA and CDR2 YSYEKL. This chain's CDR3 is CASSQDDSPYNEQFF. CDR3 DNA sequence: TGCGCCAGCAGCCAAGATGACAGTCCCTACAATGAGCAGTTCTTC.

The CDR3 protein is CAITRDRANTEAFF. Written as DNA, the CDR3 is TGTGCCATCACTCGGGACAGGGCAAACACTGAAGCTTTCTTT. The chain uses TRBV10-3 and TRBJ1-1; 9 bases line up with TRBD1. Germline lookup yields CDR1 ENHRY and CDR2 SYGVKD. CDR3 length: 14 residues. After removal of 7 bases from V and 2 bases from J, the junction contained 5 bases not matched to a gene.